Listed below are T cell receptor beta chains from one sample, sequenced in a study of T cells in Graves' hyperthyroidism and ophthalmopathy. TCRdb re-called the multiplex PCR reads with MiXCR, one entry per CDR3 protein. The table lists about 710,000 distinct CDR3 sequences, over 15% of them singletons. Sequences were obtained from blood. The receptors originated from a man in his late teens or twenties with Graves' hyperthyroidism. The CDR3 runs from the conserved cysteine through the conserved F or W. The listing skips clone size in some rows; elsewhere it reads once, few, many or a size class.

V gene: TRBV18
J gene: TRBJ2-7
clone size: -
CDR3 protein: CASSDQPGEQYF

V gene: TRBV4-1
J gene: TRBJ1-5
clone size: few
CDR3 protein: CASSQDNRGQPQHF

V gene: TRBV12-3/TRBV12-4
J gene: TRBJ1-1
clone size: many
CDR3 protein: CASSSRGRVDTEAFF

V gene: TRBV28
J gene: TRBJ2-2
clone size: many
CDR3 protein: CASSRIYTGELFF

V gene: TRBV28
J gene: TRBJ2-1
clone size: many
CDR3 protein: CASSFRDLAQVNNEQFF

V gene: TRBV20-1
J gene: TRBJ2-3
clone size: many
CDR3 protein: CSARDRPAGLYGTDTQYF

V gene: TRBV20-1
J gene: TRBJ2-7
clone size: -
CDR3 protein: CSAIPPGVYEQYF

V gene: TRBV6-2/TRBV6-3
J gene: TRBJ2-7
clone size: few
CDR3 protein: CASSYRMGQGQSWEQYF

V gene: TRBV2
J gene: TRBJ2-3
clone size: many
CDR3 protein: CASSPTSGRGTDTQYF

V gene: TRBV7-9
J gene: TRBJ2-7
clone size: few
CDR3 protein: CASSSTSGGSEQYF

V gene: TRBV30
J gene: TRBJ1-2
clone size: -
CDR3 protein: CASEGGGDYGYTF

V gene: TRBV20-1
J gene: TRBJ1-4
clone size: -
CDR3 protein: CSAPQGAGEKLFF

V gene: TRBV7-9
J gene: TRBJ2-7
clone size: few
CDR3 protein: CASSSGTEGYSYEQYF

V gene: TRBV28
J gene: TRBJ2-5
clone size: many
CDR3 protein: CASSRAGTKETQYF

V gene: TRBV7-9
J gene: TRBJ2-3
clone size: many
CDR3 protein: CASNEADTQYF

V gene: TRBV28
J gene: TRBJ2-1
clone size: few
CDR3 protein: CANSFRAGAYNEQFF